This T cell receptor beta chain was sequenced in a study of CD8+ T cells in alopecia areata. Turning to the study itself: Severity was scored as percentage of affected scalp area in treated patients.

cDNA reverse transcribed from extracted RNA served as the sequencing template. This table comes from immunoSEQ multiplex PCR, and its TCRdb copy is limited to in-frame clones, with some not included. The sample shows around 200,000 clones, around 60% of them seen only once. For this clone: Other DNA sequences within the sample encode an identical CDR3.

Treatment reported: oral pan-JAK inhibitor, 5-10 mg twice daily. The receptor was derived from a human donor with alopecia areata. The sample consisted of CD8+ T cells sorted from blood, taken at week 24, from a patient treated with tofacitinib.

CDR3 loop: CASSYGSTYEQYF. The CDR3 bases are TGTGCCAGCAGTTACGGCAGCACCTACGAGCAGTACTTC. The genes are TRBV6-5 and TRBJ2-7; no definite D call. V was shortened by 2 bases and J by 2 bases, with 7 bases between the two germline ends. This CDR3 is built from 13 residues. The germline V gene encodes CDR1 MNHEY and CDR2 SVGAGI.